Shown below are 13 T cell receptor beta chains from a single sample sequenced in a study of shared clonotypes between healthy human individuals. CD8 cells classed as naive were CD45RO-negative and positively selected for CCR7, excluding terminally differentiated effector memory CD45RA+ cells. The repertoire was sequenced with immunoSEQ multiplex PCR; TCRdb's copy has only in-frame clones and lacks some. The repertoire includes hundreds of thousands of clones, around 93% of them detected once, and about 25% sits in the top ten. Sequenced sample: naive CD8+ T cells sorted from blood. The origin of the receptors is a man in his thirties or forties in good health.

The chain is built from TRBV5-1 and TRBJ2-5, with D possibly TRBD2 on 5 matching bases. CDR1 SGHRS and CDR2 YFSETQ come from the germline V gene. V dropped 0 bases and J dropped 4 bases, with 13 bases sitting between them. CDR3 length: 15 amino acids. CDR3 nucleotides: TGCGCCAGCAGCTTGGAGGCCAGTGCGGGAGAGACCCAGTACTTC. Protein sequence: CASSLEASAGETQYF.

The chain links TRBV15 to TRBJ1-5, with D maybe TRBD1 (6 bases). Deletions cut 1 base from V and 11 bases from J, with 24 bases between. This CDR3 spans 17 amino acids. Germline values: CDR1 LNHNV, CDR2 YYDKDF (reference sequence). CDR3 sequence: CATSRVRRGREGVAQHF. The DNA for the CDR3 is TGTGCCACCAGCAGAGTACGGAGGGGGAGGGAAGGAGTGGCCCAGCATTTT.

The chain uses TRBV5-1 and TRBJ2-1; D not resolved. The length of the CDR3 is 14 residues. The germline gives CDR1 SGHRS, CDR2 YFSETQ. V was trimmed by 4 bases and J by 4 bases, leaving 12 bases between them. The CDR3 DNA sequence: TGCGCCAGCAGCCCCGGAACTAATTACAATGAGCAGTTCTTC. Protein sequence: CASSPGTNYNEQFF.

The chain joins TRBV7-9 to TRBJ2-2; D is undetermined. V lost 5 bases to trimming and J lost 5 bases, with 6 bases between them. Per the germline V gene, CDR1 is SEHNR and CDR2 is FQNEAQ (reference sequence). There are 12 residues in the CDR3. CDR3 sequence reads: CASSQETGELFF. CDR3 DNA sequence: TGTGCCAGCAGCCAGGAAACCGGGGAGCTGTTTTTT. Combining the CDR3 with reference TRBV7-9 and TRBJ2-2 gives the whole variable domain DTGVSQNPRHKITKRGQNVTFRCDPISEHNRLYWYRQTLGQGPEFLTYFQNEAQLEKSRLLSDRFSAERPKGSFSTLEIQRTEQGDSAMYLCASSQETGELFFGEGSRLTVL.

The chain has TRBV2 and TRBJ1-2, with a weak D call TRBD1 (6 bases). Trimming shortened V by 7 bases and J by 6 bases, and 15 bases separated the two germline ends. CDR1 is SNHLY, CDR2 FYNNEI, per germline. CDR3 length equals 13 residues. DNA for the CDR3: TGTGCCAGCACCATCACAGGGAGGGATGGCTACACCTTC. Translation gives CASTITGRDGYTF.

This chain uses TRBV10-3 with TRBJ2-7; D may be TRBD2 (6 bases). The CDR3 is 16 residues long. V lost 4 bases to trimming and J lost 7 bases, with 23 bases between them. The germline V gene encodes CDR1 ENHRY and CDR2 SYGVKD. The CDR3 spells CAISGRTKNTFEEQYF. The DNA of the CDR3 is TGTGCCATCAGTGGAAGGACTAAAAACACCTTCGAGGAGCAGTACTTC.

This chain connects TRBV7-2 to TRBJ2-3; D unresolved. This CDR3 contains 13 residues. The V end lost 5 bases, the J end lost 1 base, and 7 bases lay between the germline ends. Germline CDR1 is SGHTA and CDR2 is FQGNSA. CDR3 coding DNA: TGTGCCAGCAGCCCAAAGCGCACAGATACGCAGTATTTT. Its protein is CASSPKRTDTQYF. The full variable domain, in which reference TRBV7-2 and TRBJ2-3 provide the parts outside the CDR3, is GAGVSQSPSNKVTEKGKDVELRCDPISGHTALYWYRQSLGQGLEFLIYFQGNSAPDKSGLPSDRFSAERTGGSVSTLTIQRTQQEDSAVYLCASSPKRTDTQYFGPGTRLTVL.

This clone was counted only a few times. The genes are TRBV2 and TRBJ2-7; 11 bases are a match to TRBD2. This CDR3 is built from 14 residues. Per the germline V gene, CDR1 is SNHLY and CDR2 is FYNNEI. V lost 2 bases, J lost 4 bases, and 1 base stayed unmatched. The CDR3 reads CASSELAGGYEQYF. As DNA, the CDR3 is TGTGCCAGCAGTGAACTAGCGGGAGGTTACGAGCAGTACTTC.

The chain has TRBV7-8 and TRBJ1-5; the D is unclear. The CDR3 is 17 residues long. Germline assignment: CDR1 SGHVS and CDR2 FQNEAQ. V lost 5 bases and J lost 0, with 17 bases in between. CDR3 sequence (DNA): TGTGCCAGCAGCACCTTTCCCGATTACTATAGCAATCAGCCCCAGCATTTT. Residues: CASSTFPDYYSNQPQHF.

The rearrangement uses TRBV29-1 and TRBJ2-1, with 8 bases lining up with TRBD2. V lost 3 bases to trimming and J lost 9 bases; unmatched junction nucleotides: 7. Germline-derived CDR1 and CDR2 are SQVTM and ANQGSEA. This CDR3 is 13 amino acids long. CDR3 sequence (DNA): TGCAGCGTTGAGTCTATAGCGGGACCTGAGCAGTTCTTC. It is translated as CSVESIAGPEQFF.

The chain recombines TRBV23-1 with TRBJ2-2; possibly TRBD1 for D (5 bases). TRBV23-1 is an ORF for which the function is uncertain. V was shortened by 0 bases and J by 0 bases, with 8 bases between the two germline ends. This CDR3 is 16 amino acids long. Here the CDR3 DNA reads TGCGCCAGCAGTCAATCGGGGCAGACGAACACCGGGGAGCTGTTTTTT. Amino acids: CASSQSGQTNTGELFF.

This clone has more than one count but fewer than ten. Written as DNA, the CDR3 is TGTGCCAGTAGTATTACGCACAGGGCAACTAATGAAAAACTGTTTTTT. Protein sequence: CASSITHRATNEKLFF. The chain has TRBV19 and TRBJ1-4, with D perhaps matching TRBD1 (6 bases). The V and J ends lost 3 bases and 0 bases respectively, with 11 bases between them. This CDR3 has 16 amino acids. The germline V gene encodes CDR1 LNHDA and CDR2 SQIVND (reference sequence).

The V and J genes are TRBV28 and TRBJ1-4, with 7 bases that match TRBD1. Germline-derived CDR1 and CDR2 are MDHEN and SYDVKM. V was clipped by 6 bases and J by 3 bases; unmatched bases: 7. This CDR3 is built from 15 residues. CDR3 in amino acids: CASRPQGVSNEKLFF. DNA for the CDR3: TGTGCCAGCAGACCTCAGGGGGTGTCTAATGAAAAACTGTTTTTT.